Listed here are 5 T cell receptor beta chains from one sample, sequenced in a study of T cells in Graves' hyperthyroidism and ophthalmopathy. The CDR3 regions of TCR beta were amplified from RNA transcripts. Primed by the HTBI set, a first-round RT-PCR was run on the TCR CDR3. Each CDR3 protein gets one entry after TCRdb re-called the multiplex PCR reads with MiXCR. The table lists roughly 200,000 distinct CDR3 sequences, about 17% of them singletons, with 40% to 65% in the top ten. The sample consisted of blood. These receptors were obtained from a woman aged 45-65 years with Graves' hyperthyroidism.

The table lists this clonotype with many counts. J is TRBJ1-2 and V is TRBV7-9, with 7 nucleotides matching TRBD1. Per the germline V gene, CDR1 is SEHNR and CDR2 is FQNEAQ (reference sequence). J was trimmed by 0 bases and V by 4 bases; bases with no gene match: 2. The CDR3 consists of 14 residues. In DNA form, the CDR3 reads TGTGCCAGCAGCTCCGACAGGGCTAACTATGGCTACACCTTC. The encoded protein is CASSSDRANYGYTF. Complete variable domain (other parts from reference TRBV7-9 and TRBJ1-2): DTGVSQNPRHKITKRGQNVTFRCDPISEHNRLYWYRQTLGQGPEFLTYFQNEAQLEKSRLLSDRFSAERPKGSFSTLEIQRTEQGDSAMYLCASSSDRANYGYTFGSGTRLTVV.

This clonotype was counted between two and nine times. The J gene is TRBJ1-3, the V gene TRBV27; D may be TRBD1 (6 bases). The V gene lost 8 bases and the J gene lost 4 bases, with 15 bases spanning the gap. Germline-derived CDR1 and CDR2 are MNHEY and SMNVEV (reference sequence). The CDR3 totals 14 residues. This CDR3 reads CASQDGQSGNTIYF. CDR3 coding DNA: TGTGCCAGCCAAGATGGACAGTCCGGAAACACCATATATTTT.

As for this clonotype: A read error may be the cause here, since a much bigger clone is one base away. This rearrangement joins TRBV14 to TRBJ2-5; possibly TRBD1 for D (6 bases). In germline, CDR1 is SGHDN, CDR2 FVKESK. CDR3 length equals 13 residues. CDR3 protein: CTSIRTVQETQYF. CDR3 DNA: TGTACCAGCATAAGGACAGTTCAAGAGACCCAGTACTTC.

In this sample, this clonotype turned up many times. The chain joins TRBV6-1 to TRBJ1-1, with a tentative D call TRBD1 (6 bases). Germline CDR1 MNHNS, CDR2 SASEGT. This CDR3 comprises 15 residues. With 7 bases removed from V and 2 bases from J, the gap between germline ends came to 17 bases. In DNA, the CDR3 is TGTGCCAGCACCCTGAGGGGGGGTGGAAACACTGAAGCTTTCTTT. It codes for CASTLRGGGNTEAFF.

In DNA form, the CDR3 reads TGTGCCAGCAGCAAGGGGGGGGGTCACTTTCAGCCCCAGCATTTT. Residues: CASSKGGGHFQPQHF. The rearrangement joins TRBV7-9 to TRBJ1-5; TRBD1 might be the D (6 bases). The germline CDR1 and CDR2 sequences are SEHNR and FQNEAQ (reference sequence). Trimming shortened V by 5 bases and J by 6 bases, and 17 bases separated the two germline ends. This CDR3 contains 15 residues. Using reference TRBV7-9 and TRBJ1-5 for the parts outside the CDR3, the full variable domain is DTGVSQNPRHKITKRGQNVTFRCDPISEHNRLYWYRQTLGQGPEFLTYFQNEAQLEKSRLLSDRFSAERPKGSFSTLEIQRTEQGDSAMYLCASSKGGGHFQPQHFGDGTRLSIL.